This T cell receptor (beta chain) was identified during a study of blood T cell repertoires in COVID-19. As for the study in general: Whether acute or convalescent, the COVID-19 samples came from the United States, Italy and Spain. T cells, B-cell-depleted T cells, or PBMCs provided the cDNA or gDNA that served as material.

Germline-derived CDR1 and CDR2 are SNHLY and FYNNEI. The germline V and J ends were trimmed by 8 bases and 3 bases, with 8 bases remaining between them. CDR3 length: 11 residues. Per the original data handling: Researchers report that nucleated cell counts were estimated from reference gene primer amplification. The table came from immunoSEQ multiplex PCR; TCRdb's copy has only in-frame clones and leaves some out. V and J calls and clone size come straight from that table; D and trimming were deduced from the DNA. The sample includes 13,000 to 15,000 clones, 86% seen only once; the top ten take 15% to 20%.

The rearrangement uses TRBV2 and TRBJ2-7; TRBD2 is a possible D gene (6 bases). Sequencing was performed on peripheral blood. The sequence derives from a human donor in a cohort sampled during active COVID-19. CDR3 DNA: TGTGCCAGCGGGCGGGACTACGAGCAGTACTTC. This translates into CASGRDYEQYF. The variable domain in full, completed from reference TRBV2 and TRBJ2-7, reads EPEVTQTPSHQVTQMGQEVILRCVPISNHLYFYWYRQILGQKVEFLVSFYNNEISEKSEIFDDQFSVERPDGSNFTLKIRSTKLEDSAMYFCASGRDYEQYFGPGTRLTVT.